Listed below are T cell receptor beta chains from one sample, sequenced in a study of identical twins. A single record per CDR3 protein comes from TCRdb applying MiXCR to the 5' RACE reads. The sample yields about 530,000 distinct CDR3 sequences, approximately 20% seen once. A further study also used this sample, focusing on yellow fever vaccine responses in identical twins.

The sample was CD4+ T cells sorted from blood. These receptor sequences come from a woman aged 18-29 years in good health. CDR3s include the opening cysteine and the closing phenylalanine or tryptophan. The D gene is left open where the match is weak. Clone size is given for some rows only: seen once, a few or many times, or a class if the clone is expanded.

D gene,V gene,J gene,clone size,CDR3 protein,CDR3 DNA
TRBD1,TRBV4-1,TRBJ2-3,few,CASSQRTGVDTQYF,TGCGCCAGCAGCCAACGCACAGGGGTAGATACGCAGTATTTT
TRBD1,TRBV5-1,TRBJ2-1,few,CASSLVIGTGFGEQFF,TGCGCCAGCAGCTTGGTTATAGGGACAGGGTTCGGGGAGCAGTTCTTC
-,TRBV12-3/TRBV12-4,TRBJ2-1,many,CASSLALGYWGYNEQFF,TGTGCCAGCAGTTTAGCGCTTGGGTATTGGGGCTACAATGAGCAGTTCTTC
TRBD1,TRBV2,TRBJ1-1,-,CASSDSGGLTEAFF,TGTGCCAGCAGTGATTCAGGGGGCCTCACTGAAGCTTTCTTT
-,TRBV18,TRBJ2-6,few,CASSPRQGGSVANVLTF,TGTGCCAGCTCACCACGGCAAGGGGGGTCTGTGGCCAACGTCCTGACTTTC
-,TRBV6-2/TRBV6-3,TRBJ1-1,-,CASRSYTEAFF,TGTGCCAGTCGATCTTACACTGAAGCTTTCTTT
-,TRBV18,TRBJ1-6,-,CASSPRGIEGVYSPLHF,TGTGCCAGCTCACCAAGGGGAATTGAGGGGGTTTATTCACCCCTCCACTTT
TRBD1,TRBV12-3/TRBV12-4,TRBJ2-3,-,CASGRGQGAKDTQYF,TGTGCCAGCGGGCGGGGACAGGGGGCTAAAGATACGCAGTATTTT
TRBD2,TRBV10-3,TRBJ2-1,many,CAITPGLALGDEQFF,TGTGCCATCACTCCTGGACTAGCGCTCGGGGATGAGCAGTTCTTC
TRBD2,TRBV19,TRBJ2-2,-,CASKLAGGHTGELFF,TGTGCCAGTAAACTAGCGGGGGGACACACCGGGGAGCTGTTTTTT
-,TRBV10-3,TRBJ2-1,-,CAISVGRGGFGQFF,TGTGCCATCAGTGTGGGCCGTGGCGGGTTCGGGCAGTTCTTC
-,TRBV5-1,TRBJ2-7,-,CASSPRGRNAYEQYF,TGCGCCAGCAGCCCCCGGGGCCGTAATGCCTACGAGCAGTACTTC
-,TRBV12-3/TRBV12-4,TRBJ2-7,many,CASRGSSYEQYF,TGTGCCAGCAGGGGGAGCTCCTACGAGCAGTACTTC
TRBD1,TRBV2,TRBJ1-1,few,CASSLDRPAWEAFF,TGTGCCAGCAGTCTGGACAGGCCGGCGTGGGAAGCTTTCTTT
-,TRBV7-2,TRBJ2-2,-,CASSVGARFGELFF,TGTGCCAGCAGCGTGGGTGCCCGCTTCGGGGAGCTGTTTTTT
TRBD2,TRBV7-2,TRBJ2-7,-,CASSLGAGAGEQYF,TGTGCCAGCAGCTTAGGAGCGGGAGCAGGGGAGCAGTACTTC
-,TRBV7-9,TRBJ2-1,few,CASSPGLRTNEQFF,TGTGCCAGCAGTCCGGGACTGCGGACCAATGAGCAGTTCTTC
TRBD2,TRBV12-3/TRBV12-4,TRBJ2-7,-,CASSPIAGGPGEQYF,TGTGCCAGCAGTCCTATAGCGGGAGGGCCGGGCGAGCAGTACTTC
TRBD1,TRBV4-1,TRBJ2-1,-,CASSRGTGDYNEQFF,TGCGCCAGCAGCCGGGGGACAGGGGACTACAATGAGCAGTTCTTC
TRBD2,TRBV20-1,TRBJ2-3,-,CSARGAGVSDTQYF,TGCAGTGCTAGAGGAGCGGGAGTCTCAGATACGCAGTATTTT
-,TRBV5-1,TRBJ2-2,-,CASSFGRGRGGGELFF,TGCGCCAGCAGCTTCGGCAGGGGCCGGGGTGGCGGGGAGCTGTTTTTT
TRBD1,TRBV7-9,TRBJ2-5,-,CASSWGTDQETQYF,TGTGCCAGCAGCTGGGGGACAGATCAAGAGACCCAGTACTTC
TRBD1,TRBV19,TRBJ2-5,-,CASSIRTGGWETQYF,TGTGCCAGTAGTATACGCACAGGGGGCTGGGAGACCCAGTACTTC
-,TRBV7-9,TRBJ2-4,-,CASSLGGVKNIQYF,TGTGCCAGCAGCTTAGGGGGCGTCAAAAACATTCAGTACTTC
-,TRBV5-6,TRBJ1-6,-,CASSLTAAGAGALHF,TGTGCCAGCAGCTTGACGGCAGCCGGGGCGGGGGCCCTCCACTTT
-,TRBV5-1,TRBJ2-6,-,CASSLEWANVLTF,TGCGCCAGCAGCCTCGAGTGGGCCAACGTCCTGACTTTC
TRBD2,TRBV9,TRBJ2-1,-,CASSVGLAGYNEQFF,TGTGCCAGCAGCGTAGGGCTAGCGGGTTACAATGAGCAGTTCTTC
TRBD1,TRBV9,TRBJ2-2,-,CASSVIGTAFTGELFF,TGTGCCAGCAGCGTAATAGGGACAGCGTTCACCGGGGAGCTGTTTTTT
-,TRBV3-1,TRBJ2-7,few,CASSQGLAGNEQYF,TGTGCCAGCAGCCAAGGGCTAGCAGGTAACGAGCAGTACTTC
TRBD2,TRBV6-5,TRBJ2-1,few,CASSYLGTSFGEQFF,TGTGCCAGCAGTTACTTAGGGACTAGTTTCGGTGAGCAGTTCTTC
-,TRBV11-3,TRBJ2-1,few,CASSLIQDPSYNEQFF,TGTGCCAGCAGCCTCATTCAAGATCCCTCCTACAATGAGCAGTTCTTC
-,TRBV29-1,TRBJ1-1,-,CSVRLVQNTEAFF,TGCAGCGTTCGTCTGGTTCAGAACACTGAAGCTTTCTTT
TRBD2,TRBV12-3/TRBV12-4,TRBJ2-1,few,CASSASGRAPPEQFF,TGTGCCAGCAGTGCCAGCGGGAGGGCCCCTCCTGAGCAGTTCTTC
-,TRBV7-6,TRBJ2-1,few,CASSPDKYEQFF,TGTGCCAGCAGCCCGGATAAGTATGAGCAGTTCTTC
TRBD2,TRBV12-3/TRBV12-4,TRBJ2-1,many,CASSPRGTSGSNEQFF,TGTGCCAGCAGCCCCCGGGGGACTAGCGGGAGCAATGAGCAGTTCTTC
TRBD1,TRBV5-1,TRBJ2-2,-,CASSLATGNAGELFF,TGCGCCAGCAGCTTGGCGACAGGGAACGCCGGGGAGCTGTTTTTT
TRBD2,TRBV20-1,TRBJ2-1,once,CSASPGIAGGLGYEQFF,TGCAGTGCTAGTCCCGGGATTGCGGGAGGGCTGGGGTACGAGCAGTTCTTC
-,TRBV20-1,TRBJ1-1,-,CSARGAGVGEAFF,TGCAGTGCTAGGGGGGCAGGGGTGGGTGAAGCTTTCTTT
TRBD2,TRBV27,TRBJ2-3,-,CASSSLWLAGTDTQYF,TGTGCCAGCAGCTCCTTGTGGCTAGCGGGCACAGATACGCAGTATTTT
-,TRBV5-1,TRBJ2-5,once,CASSNPWGQETQYF,TGCGCCAGCAGCAATCCTTGGGGTCAAGAGACCCAGTACTTC
TRBD1,TRBV24-1,TRBJ2-3,few,CATSDLTGEPDTQYF,TGTGCCACCAGTGATTTGACAGGGGAACCAGATACGCAGTATTTT
-,TRBV20-1,TRBJ1-5,few,CSAGGGRSNQPQHF,TGCAGTGCGGGTGGGGGTCGGAGCAATCAGCCCCAGCATTTT
-,TRBV5-8,TRBJ1-1,few,CASSSWGVEAFF,TGTGCCAGCAGCTCCTGGGGAGTTGAAGCTTTCTTT
-,TRBV2,TRBJ2-7,-,CASSRTTTYEQYF,TGTGCCAGCAGTAGGACTACCACCTACGAGCAGTACTTC
TRBD2,TRBV7-9,TRBJ2-1,-,CASSKSGSMNEQFF,TGTGCCAGCAGCAAAAGCGGGAGTATGAATGAGCAGTTCTTC
TRBD2,TRBV24-1,TRBJ2-1,many,CATSEPSGREGLNEQFF,TGTGCCACCAGTGAGCCTTCTGGGCGGGAGGGCCTTAATGAGCAGTTCTTC
TRBD2,TRBV12-3/TRBV12-4,TRBJ2-1,many,CASKPWREGLTYATEQFF,TGTGCCAGCAAACCCTGGAGGGAGGGCCTGACCTACGCAACTGAGCAGTTCTTC
-,TRBV24-1,TRBJ2-6,-,CATSDLGSGANVLTF,TGTGCCACCAGTGATTTGGGGAGTGGGGCCAACGTCCTGACTTTC
-,TRBV12-3/TRBV12-4,TRBJ2-1,many,CASREGLSSSYNEQFF,TGTGCCAGCAGGGAGGGACTTTCGAGCTCCTACAATGAGCAGTTCTTC
-,TRBV20-1,TRBJ2-5,-,CSARGGNLTRETQYF,TGCAGTGCGAGAGGAGGGAACCTCACCCGAGAGACCCAGTACTTC
-,TRBV27,TRBJ1-6,few,CASSLWEQGGSPLHF,TGTGCCAGCAGTTTATGGGAACAGGGTGGGTCACCCCTCCACTTT
-,TRBV12-3/TRBV12-4,TRBJ2-1,few,CASKKGGRTSYNEQFF,TGTGCCAGCAAAAAGGGGGGACGGACGTCCTACAATGAGCAGTTCTTC
TRBD2,TRBV29-1,TRBJ2-5,-,CSVLRYGASGSGETQYF,TGCAGCGTTCTGCGATATGGGGCTAGCGGGAGTGGGGAGACCCAGTACTTC
-,TRBV7-3,TRBJ1-6,few,CASSSKPLAEVTNSPLHF,TGTGCCAGCAGTTCTAAACCCCTGGCGGAAGTGACTAATTCACCCCTCCACTTT